The 28 T cell receptor beta chains below come from one sample, sequenced in a study of TIL therapy for anti-PD-1-resistant metastatic lung cancer. Time point specified: pre-treatment sample, taken before nivolumab and TIL therapy. Pleural nodules or supraclavicular lymph nodes made up most of the excised metastases sampled. This was the immunoSEQ v3 assay. Profiled with immunoSEQ multiplex PCR; TCRdb holds only in-frame clones, not every one. The sample records more than 25,000 clones, about two thirds being singletons. The material sequenced was tumor tissue, taken at baseline. These receptors all come from a person aged 25 to 80 with non-small cell lung cancer.

The genes are TRBV5-1 and TRBJ2-1; 9 bases align to TRBD2. This CDR3 has 17 amino acids. CDR1 SGHRS and CDR2 YFSETQ come from the germline V gene. The V segment lost 7 bases and the J segment 1 base; nucleotides outside the gene matches: 12. The CDR3 sequence is CASQNNPTSGSYNEQFF. As DNA, the CDR3 is TGCGCCAGCCAAAATAACCCTACTAGCGGGTCCTACAATGAGCAGTTCTTC.

The genes are TRBV7-9 and TRBJ2-7; TRBD2 agrees at 8 bases. This CDR3 spans 16 amino acids. Germline assignment: CDR1 SEHNR and CDR2 FQNEAQ (reference sequence). The J segment lost 5 bases and the V segment lost 3 bases, leaving 12 bases of the junction unmatched. The CDR3 nucleotides read TGTGCCAGCAGCTTGGCTCTTTCCGGGGGGGCCCACGAGCAGTACTTC. This codes for CASSLALSGGAHEQYF.

V and J are TRBV4-3 and TRBJ1-1; D is possibly TRBD1 (6 bases). This CDR3 has 14 residues. Germline assignment: CDR1 LGHNA and CDR2 YSLEER. Trimming shortened V by 2 bases and J by 0 bases, and 7 bases separated the two germline ends. This chain's CDR3 is CASSQQGMNTEAFF. The CDR3 nucleotides are TGCGCCAGCAGCCAACAGGGGATGAACACTGAAGCTTTCTTT.

J is TRBJ2-1 and V is TRBV5-4; 9 bases line up with TRBD2. V was pared by 4 bases and J by 4 bases, with 6 bases of the junction left unmatched. The CDR3 runs 15 residues. Germline CDR1 and CDR2: SGHNT and YYREEE (reference sequence). CDR3 nucleotide sequence: TGTGCCAGCAGCCCCGGGCGGGGGGGGTACAATGAGCAGTTCTTC. Translation gives CASSPGRGGYNEQFF.

This chain links TRBV2 with TRBJ2-3; no firm D call. Trimming left V 3 bases short and J 2 bases short, with 6 bases between. This CDR3 is 13 amino acids long. The germline V gene encodes CDR1 SNHLY and CDR2 FYNNEI. The CDR3 reads CASSEGPTDTQYF. Here the CDR3 DNA reads TGTGCCAGCAGTGAGGGTCCCACAGATACGCAGTATTTT.

This clone was seen only once. The chain recombines TRBV6-5 with TRBJ2-7; 8 positions match TRBD1. The CDR3 is 14 amino acids. Germline CDR1 and CDR2: MNHEY and SVGAGI. Losses at the gene ends were 4 bases for V and 3 bases for J; bases not matched to a gene: 5. This CDR3 is CASSSQTGGYEQYF. As DNA, the CDR3 is TGTGCCAGCAGTTCACAAACAGGGGGCTACGAGCAGTACTTC.

V usage is TRBV28 and J usage is TRBJ1-2; D is undetermined. Germline assignment: CDR1 MDHEN and CDR2 SYDVKM. The length of the CDR3 is 14 residues. With 0 bases removed from V and 4 bases from J, the gap between germline ends came to 9 bases. CDR3 region: CASSLWGESYGYTF. As DNA, the CDR3 is TGTGCCAGCAGTTTATGGGGCGAATCCTATGGCTACACCTTC.

The DNA for the CDR3 is TGTGCCAGCTCGTCCGGGACAGGGGGCCTCACTGAAGCTTTCTTT. Translating it yields CASSSGTGGLTEAFF. This sequence joins TRBV18 and TRBJ1-1, with TRBD1 matching 12 bases. Germline CDR1 and CDR2: KGHSH and LQKENI. The CDR3 loop spans 15 amino acids. Unmatched junction bases numbered 6, after V lost 6 bases and J lost 4 bases.

The table lists this clone with a few counts. The CDR3 reads CASSSTLDTEAFF. Here the CDR3 DNA reads TGTGCCAGCAGCTCGACCCTCGACACTGAAGCTTTCTTT. The rearrangement joins TRBV7-7 to TRBJ1-1; D uncertain. V lost 4 bases and J lost 3, with 9 bases in between. Germline V gene data show CDR1 as SSHAT and CDR2 as FNYEAQ (reference sequence). This CDR3 comprises 13 residues.

This chain uses TRBV11-2 with TRBJ2-3, with 8 bases that match TRBD2. V trimming: 3 bases; J trimming: 5 bases; junction bases outside the gene matches: 10. Looked up from germline, CDR1 is SGHAT and CDR2 is FQNNGV. This CDR3 region has 16 residues. The CDR3 reads CASSFGAGGPLDTQYF. The CDR3 DNA sequence: TGTGCCAGCAGCTTTGGGGCGGGGGGCCCTCTAGATACGCAGTATTTT. The full variable domain, with the rest looked up from reference TRBV11-2 and TRBJ2-3, is EAGVAQSPRYKIIEKRQSVAFWCNPISGHATLYWYQQILGQGPKLLIQFQNNGVVDDSQLPKDRFSAERLKGVDSTLKIQPAKLEDSAVYLCASSFGAGGPLDTQYFGPGTRLTVL.

The chain uses TRBV4-1 and TRBJ1-1; no firm D call. Germline V gene lookup returns CDR1 MGHRA and CDR2 YSYEKL. V lost 3 bases and J 3 bases, leaving 20 bases between the germline ends. This CDR3 is built from 17 residues. The CDR3 spells CASSHHTQREKYTEAFF. DNA of the CDR3: TGCGCCAGCAGCCATCACACGCAGAGGGAAAAGTACACTGAAGCTTTCTTT.

The CDR3 loop reads CASSQFAPYGYTF. The CDR3 region has the DNA TGCGCCAGCAGTCAATTCGCACCCTATGGCTACACCTTC. This chain uses TRBV23-1 with TRBJ1-2, with D unclear. TRBV23-1 is placed among ORFs of uncertain function. This CDR3 is built from 13 residues. V was shortened by 1 base and J by 4 bases, with 7 bases between the two germline ends.

This clone was picked up one time. This chain connects TRBV4-2 to TRBJ2-4; D remains unclear. Trimming pared 0 bases from V and 7 bases from J, leaving 10 bases between. Germline V gives CDR1 LGHNA, CDR2 YNFKEQ. This CDR3 is 14 amino acids long. The CDR3 spells CASSQDRTGNIQYF. The CDR3 DNA reads as TGTGCCAGCAGCCAAGATCGGACGGGTAACATTCAGTACTTC.

CDR3 protein: CATSSGTGEVYEQYF. The CDR3 DNA follows: TGTGCCACCAGCAGCGGGACAGGGGAAGTGTACGAGCAGTACTTC. V and J are TRBV15 and TRBJ2-7, with 10 bases lining up with TRBD1. Trimming removed 3 bases from V and 4 bases from J; junction bases left unmatched: 6. The CDR3 is 15 residues long. The germline V gene has CDR1 LNHNV and CDR2 YYDKDF (reference sequence).

The chain has TRBV9 and TRBJ2-3; TRBD2 aligns across 13 bases. The V gene's germline CDR1 is SGDLS and CDR2 YYNGEE. V lost 4 bases, J lost 5 bases, and 7 bases stayed unmatched. The CDR3 spans 16 residues. CDR3 region: CASSKGLAGEIDTQYF. CDR3 bases: TGTGCCAGCAGCAAAGGACTAGCGGGGGAGATAGATACGCAGTATTTT.

J is TRBJ2-2 and V is TRBV14, with D unclear. This CDR3 region has 15 residues. The V end lost 4 bases, the J end lost 6 bases, and 15 bases lay between the germline ends. The germline CDR1 and CDR2 sequences are SGHDN and FVKESK. The CDR3 nucleotides are TGTGCCAGCAGCCCATACCAGCGTCTACCCGGGGAGCTGTTTTTT. It encodes CASSPYQRLPGELFF.

As DNA, the CDR3 is TGTGCCAGCAGTGACCTAGGGGGGGGTGAGCAGTTCTTC. Translation: CASSDLGGGEQFF. The rearrangement links TRBV2 to TRBJ2-1, with D perhaps TRBD2 (7 bases). The germline CDR1 and CDR2 sequences are SNHLY and FYNNEI. The CDR3 consists of 13 residues. V was trimmed by 3 bases and J by 9 bases, leaving 12 bases between them.

V is TRBV10-3 and J is TRBJ1-6, with D possibly being TRBD1 (5 bases). Germline CDR1 ENHRY, CDR2 SYGVKD. Trimming took 3 bases from V and 5 from J, leaving 14 bases between them. CDR3 length equals 16 residues. As DNA, the CDR3 is TGTGCCATCAGTGACTTGGGGGGTGAAGATAATTCACCCCTCCACTTT. Protein: CAISDLGGEDNSPLHF.

This sequence joins TRBV10-1 and TRBJ1-2; a weak D match, TRBD1 (6 bases). The CDR3 contains 13 residues. Germline V gives CDR1 WNHNN, CDR2 SYGVQD (reference sequence). V lost 6 bases to trimming and J lost 4 bases, with 12 bases between them. CDR3 bases: TGCGCCAGCAGCCCAGACAGGCTCTATGGCTACACCTTC. Protein sequence: CASSPDRLYGYTF.

This chain joins TRBV2 and TRBJ1-2, with D possibly being TRBD1 (5 bases). The CDR3 loop spans 13 amino acids. Trimming took 2 bases from V and 3 from J, leaving 7 bases between them. Germline assignment: CDR1 SNHLY and CDR2 FYNNEI. In DNA form, the CDR3 reads TGTGCCAGCAGTGAACAGGGCTACTATGGCTACACCTTC. It codes for CASSEQGYYGYTF.

This clone came up a few times. The chain links TRBV25-1 to TRBJ1-1; D is possibly TRBD1 (6 bases). Germline assignment: CDR1 MGHDK and CDR2 SYGVNS. The CDR3 has 13 amino acids. Trimming took off 4 bases at V and 2 bases at J, with 8 bases between the two ends. The CDR3 DNA sequence: TGTGCCAGCAGTGCCAGGGGAAACACTGAAGCTTTCTTT. This sequence encodes CASSARGNTEAFF. The full variable domain, with the rest looked up from reference TRBV25-1 and TRBJ1-1, is EADIYQTPRYLVIGTGKKITLECSQTMGHDKMYWYQQDPGMELHLIHYSYGVNSTEKGDLSSESTVSRIRTEHFPLTLESARPSHTSQYLCASSARGNTEAFFGQGTRLTVV.

The chain carries TRBV30 and TRBJ2-1; 7 nucleotides agree with TRBD2. From germline, CDR1 is GTSNPN and CDR2 SVGIG (reference sequence). This CDR3 has 11 amino acids. V shed 5 bases and J 11 bases; nucleotides not matched to a gene: 6. The CDR3 is CAWSWGGQQFF. CDR3 sequence (DNA): TGTGCCTGGTCTTGGGGGGGTCAGCAGTTCTTC.

CDR3: CASSQEPGGTDHNEQFF. In DNA form, the CDR3 reads TGCGCCAGCAGCCAAGAACCGGGGGGGACTGACCACAATGAGCAGTTCTTC. This chain connects TRBV4-3 to TRBJ2-1; TRBD2 aligns across 8 bases. CDR1 is LGHNA and CDR2 is YSLEER in the germline V gene. The CDR3 has 17 residues. Unmatched junction bases numbered 9, after V lost 0 bases and J lost 5 bases.

The rearrangement joins TRBV10-3 to TRBJ1-1, with D hard to call. CDR1 and CDR2 (germline): ENHRY, SYGVKD. There are 14 residues in the CDR3. Trimming removed 8 bases from V and 1 base from J, with 14 bases in between. The CDR3 here is CAIGTQDQNTEAFF. The CDR3, as DNA: TGTGCCATCGGAACCCAGGACCAGAACACTGAAGCTTTCTTT.

The chain couples TRBV20-1 to TRBJ2-7; D not resolved. Germline CDR1 reads DFQATT; CDR2 reads SNEGSKA (reference sequence). Trimming removed 7 bases at V and 3 bases at J, with 7 bases between. This CDR3 has 10 residues. DNA for the CDR3: TGCAGTGACCTATGCTACGAGCAGTACTTC. Translating gives CSDLCYEQYF.

J is TRBJ2-5 and V is TRBV6-6, with D unresolved. The CDR3 has 13 residues. Trimming took off 6 bases at V and 4 bases at J, with 12 bases between the two ends. From germline, CDR1 is MNHNY and CDR2 SVGAGI (reference sequence). DNA of the CDR3: TGTGCCAGCAGGCAAGCAGGACGAGAGACCCAGTACTTC. It specifies CASRQAGRETQYF.

This clone was detected only a few times. The chain is built from TRBV5-4 and TRBJ2-3, with 7 bases fitting TRBD1. CDR3 size: 16 residues. CDR1 is SGHNT and CDR2 is YYREEE in the germline V gene (reference sequence). Trimming at V came to 0 bases and at J to 0 bases, leaving 4 bases not matched to a gene. CDR3 protein: CASSLGRGRSTDTQYF. CDR3 coding DNA: TGTGCCAGCAGCTTGGGAAGGGGGCGTAGCACAGATACGCAGTATTTT. Filled out from reference TRBV5-4 and TRBJ2-3, the complete variable domain reads ETGVTQSPTHLIKTRGQQVTLRCSSQSGHNTVSWYQQALGQGPQFIFQYYREEENGRGNFPPRFSGLQFPNYSSELNVNALELDDSALYLCASSLGRGRSTDTQYFGPGTRLTVL.

The rearrangement links TRBV5-1 to TRBJ1-1; D is undetermined. The CDR3 runs 13 residues. V shed 2 bases and J shed 3 bases, with 8 bases lying between them. CDR1 SGHRS and CDR2 YFSETQ come from the germline V gene. The CDR3 DNA sequence: TGCGCCAGCAGCTTCGATGGGGACACTGAAGCTTTCTTT. It encodes CASSFDGDTEAFF.